This TCR beta chain comes out of a study of spatial heterogeneity in lung cancer. The time point: sample taken at primary tumor resection. No cell sorting; template was whole RNA from tumor, lung tissue or PBMC. The donors comprised some 78 untreated early-stage non-small cell lung cancer patients. Carried by each TCR cDNA molecule was a unique molecular identifier. TCRdb processed the 5' RACE reads anew with MiXCR; each CDR3 protein has one entry. The data hold 39,000 or so distinct CDR3 sequences, with roughly 8% observed a single time. This clonotype was seen many times. This CDR3 is built from 14 residues. The V gene's germline CDR1 is SGHTA and CDR2 FQGTGA. Trimming stripped 6 bases from V and 7 bases from J, with 18 bases between.

V is TRBV7-3 and J is TRBJ1-2; D might be TRBD1 (6 bases). This TCR was sampled from a male donor with early-stage non-small cell lung cancer. The sequences come from PBMCs, collected at surgery. The CDR3 DNA sequence: TGTGCCAGCAGGGCCAGTGATCAGGGGACTGGCTACACCTTC. Translated, it gives CASRASDQGTGYTF.